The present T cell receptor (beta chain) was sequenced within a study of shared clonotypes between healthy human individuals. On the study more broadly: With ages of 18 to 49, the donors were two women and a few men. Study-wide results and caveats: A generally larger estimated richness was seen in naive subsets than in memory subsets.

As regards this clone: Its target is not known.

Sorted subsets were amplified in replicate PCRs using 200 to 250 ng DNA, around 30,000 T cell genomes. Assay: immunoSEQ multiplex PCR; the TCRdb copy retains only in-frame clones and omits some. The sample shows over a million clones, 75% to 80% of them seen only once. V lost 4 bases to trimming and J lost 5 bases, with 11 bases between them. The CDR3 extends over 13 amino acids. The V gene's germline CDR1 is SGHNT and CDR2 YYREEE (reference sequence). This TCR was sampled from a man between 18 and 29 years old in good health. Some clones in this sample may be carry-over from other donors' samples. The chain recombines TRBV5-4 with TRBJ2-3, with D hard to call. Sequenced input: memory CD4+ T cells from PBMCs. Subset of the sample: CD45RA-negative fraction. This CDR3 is CASSVGPLDTQYF. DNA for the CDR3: TGTGCCAGCAGCGTCGGACCCTTAGATACGCAGTATTTT.